The subject of this entry is one T cell receptor beta chain. These data originate in a study of blood T cell repertoires in COVID-19. Whole-study context: PBMCs, B-cell-depleted T cells, or T cells were the source of the cDNA or gDNA that made up the material.

The CDR3 is 11 residues long. The germline V gene encodes CDR1 SGHRS and CDR2 YFSETQ. With 7 bases clipped from V and 7 bases from J, the junction kept 4 bases outside the gene matches. Sequencing used immunoSEQ multiplex PCR; TCRdb keeps in-frame clones, though not all of them. The data hold 200,000 to 300,000 clones, with roughly four fifths observed a single time. The TCR was taken from a woman in her thirties or forties who had been exposed to COVID-19. Sequenced sample: PBMCs or T cells enriched from blood (not recorded which). This sequence joins TRBV5-1 and TRBJ1-2; 7 bases align to TRBD1. The CDR3 spells CASSQGLGYTF. The CDR3 DNA reads TGCGCCAGCTCACAGGGGCTTGGCTACACCTTC.